A selection of T cell receptor beta chains follows, all from one sample in a study of blood T cell repertoires in COVID-19. Sequenced by immunoSEQ multiplex PCR; TCRdb stores in-frame clones only, minus some. The sample holds some 70,000 clones, roughly four fifths seen once. Sequencing was performed on peripheral blood. The receptors come from a woman aged 70-85 years with acute or convalescent COVID-19. Each CDR3 is given with its conserved first and last residue. The D gene is left open where the match is weak. Where a row states a size, it is once, few, many or the class of an expanded clone; other rows omit it.

CDR3aa	CDR3nt	abundance	j_gene	v_gene	d_gene
CASTLGFSGGPNTQYF	TGTGCCAGCACCTTGGGGTTTAGCGGGGGGCCTAATACGCAGTATTTT	.	TRBJ2-3	TRBV7-9	TRBD2
CASSPQGFDTEAFF	TGTGCCAGCAGTCCACAGGGATTTGATACTGAAGCTTTCTTT	.	TRBJ1-1	TRBV28	.
CASSLGPSESYEQYF	TGCGCCAGCAGCTTGGGGCCGAGCGAGTCCTACGAGCAGTACTTC	few	TRBJ2-7	TRBV5-1	.
CASRARQGWDEQYF	TGTGCCAGTAGGGCTCGACAGGGGTGGGACGAGCAGTACTTC	.	TRBJ2-7	TRBV19	TRBD1
CASSSSLTGGDDGYTF	TGTGCCAGCAGTTCATCCCTGACAGGGGGCGATGATGGCTACACCTTC	once	TRBJ1-2	TRBV11-2	TRBD1
CASSIDMNEQFF	TGTGCCAGTAGTATAGATATGAATGAGCAGTTCTTC	.	TRBJ2-1	TRBV19	.
CASRDTRSGANVLTF	TGTGCCAGCAGGGACACCAGGTCTGGGGCCAACGTCCTGACTTTC	.	TRBJ2-6	TRBV6-5	.
CASGDGATNEKLFF	TGTGCCAGCGGAGACGGTGCAACTAATGAAAAACTGTTTTTT	once	TRBJ1-4	TRBV6-5	.
CASSVGGNDYGYTF	TGTGCCAGCAGCGTAGGAGGGAACGACTATGGCTACACCTTC	.	TRBJ1-2	TRBV9	.
CASSWAGLNEKLFF	TGTGCCAGCAGCTGGGCAGGATTAAATGAAAAACTGTTTTTT	.	TRBJ1-4	TRBV5-6	.
CASSQAGGSHNEQFF	TGTGCCAGCTCTCAGGCCGGGGGGTCCCACAATGAGCAGTTCTTC	.	TRBJ2-1	TRBV18	TRBD2
CATRNRVGAQYF	TGTGCCACCAGAAACAGGGTGGGGGCCCAGTACTTC	.	TRBJ2-5	TRBV24-1	.
CASSEDRGKDEQYF	TGCGCCAGCAGTGAAGACAGGGGAAAGGACGAGCAGTACTTC	few	TRBJ2-7	TRBV10-1	TRBD1
CASSIAGASNEQFF	TGTGCCAGTAGTATAGCGGGAGCCTCCAATGAGCAGTTCTTC	.	TRBJ2-1	TRBV19	.
CASSWGGTSGETQYF	TGCGCCAGCAGCTGGGGGGGGACTAGCGGCGAGACCCAGTACTTC	.	TRBJ2-5	TRBV5-1	TRBD2
CAWANLQGARETQYF	TGTGCCTGGGCCAATTTACAGGGGGCGCGGGAGACCCAGTACTTC	.	TRBJ2-5	TRBV30	TRBD1
CASSEARSSGETQYF	TGCGCCAGCAGTGAGGCCCGCAGCTCCGGGGAGACCCAGTACTTC	.	TRBJ2-5	TRBV10-2	.
CASSDPRGRAGEQFF	TGTGCCAGCAGTGATCCCAGAGGGAGGGCCGGTGAGCAGTTCTTC	.	TRBJ2-1	TRBV14	TRBD2
CASKLLADSYNEQFF	TGTGCCAGCAAACTACTAGCGGACTCCTACAATGAGCAGTTCTTC	.	TRBJ2-1	TRBV2	TRBD2
CASSVGAGPNEQFF	TGTGCCAGCAGCGTAGGAGCGGGGCCTAATGAGCAGTTCTTC	.	TRBJ2-1	TRBV9	TRBD2
CASSLRTSYNEQFF	TGTGCCAGCAGTTTGCGGACTTCCTACAATGAGCAGTTCTTC	.	TRBJ2-1	TRBV6-2/TRBV6-3	.
CASSLHRDPYSNQPQHF	TGTGCCAGCAGCTTGCACAGGGACCCCTATAGCAATCAGCCCCAGCATTTT	.	TRBJ1-5	TRBV5-8	.
CASSYADREAFF	TGTGCCAGCAGCTACGCTGACAGGGAAGCTTTCTTT	.	TRBJ1-1	TRBV7-8	.
CASSPGGTSTETQYF	TGCGCCAGCAGCCCTGGAGGGACTAGCACGGAGACCCAGTACTTC	.	TRBJ2-5	TRBV5-1	TRBD2
CASSLGGLGQNTEAFF	TGTGCCAGCAGCTTGGGGGGGCTCGGACAGAACACTGAAGCTTTCTTT	.	TRBJ1-1	TRBV5-5	.
CATRTGEDGELFF	TGTGCCACCAGGACAGGGGAAGACGGGGAGCTGTTTTTT	.	TRBJ2-2	TRBV15	TRBD1
CASSHTGSPEAFF	TGCGCCAGCAGCCATACAGGGTCCCCTGAAGCTTTCTTT	.	TRBJ1-1	TRBV4-1	.
CASSIDLVGTNQPQHF	TGTGCCAGTAGTATAGATCTGGTGGGCACAAATCAGCCCCAGCATTTT	.	TRBJ1-5	TRBV19	.
CASSVVAGGPDTQYF	TGTGCCAGCAGCGTAGTTGCGGGGGGGCCCGATACGCAGTATTTT	.	TRBJ2-3	TRBV9	TRBD2
CASSPPQGQGIYNEQFF	TGTGCCAGCTCACCACCCCAGGGACAGGGTATTTACAATGAGCAGTTCTTC	.	TRBJ2-1	TRBV18	TRBD1
CASSPRAGIGNEQFF	TGTGCCAGCTCACCACGTGCGGGCATAGGCAATGAGCAGTTCTTC	.	TRBJ2-1	TRBV18	.
CASSPRQGVYEQYF	TGTGCCAGTAGTCCCCGACAGGGGGTCTACGAGCAGTACTTC	.	TRBJ2-7	TRBV19	TRBD1
CSVEAWLQGNFKKLFF	TGCAGCGTTGAAGCCTGGTTACAGGGGAATTTTAAAAAACTGTTTTTT	.	TRBJ1-4	TRBV29-1	TRBD1
CASSSPPGSRQPQHF	TGTGCCAGTAGTTCTCCCCCAGGTTCGCGCCAGCCCCAGCATTTT	.	TRBJ1-5	TRBV19	.
CASSPGGGNQPQHF	TGTGCCAGCAGCCCCGGAGGGGGCAATCAGCCCCAGCATTTT	.	TRBJ1-5	TRBV3-1/TRBV3-2	.
CAWGDRPGELFF	TGTGCCTGGGGGGACAGGCCAGGGGAACTGTTTTTT	.	TRBJ1-4	TRBV30	TRBD1
CASSYSRDTEAFF	TGTGCCAGCAGTTATTCGAGGGACACTGAAGCTTTCTTT	.	TRBJ1-1	TRBV6-5	.
CASSGDSLEQFF	TGTGCCAGCAGCGGAGACAGTCTGGAGCAGTTCTTC	once	TRBJ2-1	TRBV5-5	.
CAISESGGETQYF	TGTGCCATCAGTGAGTCAGGGGGAGAGACCCAGTACTTC	few	TRBJ2-5	TRBV10-3	.
CASRRRGSSSYEQYF	TGTGCCAGCCGGCGTCGCGGATCGAGCTCCTACGAGCAGTACTTC	.	TRBJ2-7	TRBV28	.
CASSQDAGAETQYF	TGCGCCAGCAGCCAAGATGCGGGGGCAGAGACCCAGTACTTC	once	TRBJ2-5	TRBV4-1	.
CASSVQLTGELFF	TGTGCCAGCAGCGTACAGCTAACCGGGGAGCTGTTTTTT	.	TRBJ2-2	TRBV7-3	.
CASTVGFGGTGELFF	TGCGCCAGCACAGTAGGTTTTGGAGGCACCGGGGAGCTGTTTTTT	.	TRBJ2-2	TRBV10-2	.
CSASALRGSYEQYF	TGCAGTGCTAGTGCACTTCGGGGCTCCTACGAGCAGTACTTC	.	TRBJ2-7	TRBV20-1	.
CATSRGDSHNEQFF	TGTGCCACCAGCAGGGGGGACAGCCACAATGAGCAGTTCTTC	.	TRBJ2-1	TRBV15	TRBD1
CASKWGQTTNEKLFF	TGTGCCAGTAAATGGGGCCAAACAACTAATGAAAAACTGTTTTTT	.	TRBJ1-4	TRBV19	.
CASSPRAPSTDTQYF	TGTGCCAGCAGCCCGCGCGCGCCGAGCACAGATACGCAGTATTTT	.	TRBJ2-3	TRBV7-2	.
CSVGHSGSSYEQYF	TGCAGCGTTGGACATAGCGGGAGCTCATACGAGCAGTACTTC	.	TRBJ2-7	TRBV29-1	TRBD2
CASNKGQGLEQYF	TGTGCCAGCAACAAAGGACAGGGACTCGAGCAGTACTTC	once	TRBJ2-7	TRBV25-1	TRBD1
CASSLLRDRGFEKYF	TGTGCCAGCAGCTTACTCCGGGACAGGGGTTTCGAGAAGTACTTC	.	TRBJ2-7	TRBV11-2	TRBD1
CASSTGTNSPLHF	TGTGCCAGCAGCACAGGGACCAATTCACCCCTCCACTTT	few	TRBJ1-6	TRBV2	.
CASSQGGAWQETQYF	TGTGCCAGCAGCCAAGGGGGCGCGTGGCAAGAGACCCAGTACTTC	.	TRBJ2-5	TRBV6-5	TRBD1
CASSLTSGGTGELFF	TGTGCCAGCAGCTTGACTAGCGGGGGCACCGGGGAGCTGTTTTTT	.	TRBJ2-2	TRBV7-2	TRBD2
CASSPSFNTDTQYF	TGTGCCAGCAGTCCTAGCTTTAACACAGATACGCAGTATTTT	.	TRBJ2-3	TRBV2	.
CASSAGYNTEAFF	TGTGCCAGCAGTGCCGGGTATAACACTGAAGCTTTCTTT	.	TRBJ1-1	TRBV6-4	.
CASSIARTGGVGDEQFF	TGTGCCAGCAGCATTGCTCGGACAGGGGGCGTTGGGGATGAGCAGTTCTTC	.	TRBJ2-1	TRBV21-1	.
CASSLEYSDNEQFF	TGTGCCAGCAGCTTAGAATATAGTGACAATGAGCAGTTCTTC	.	TRBJ2-1	TRBV7-2	.
CSAGDSTEAFF	TGCAGTGCTGGTGACAGTACTGAAGCTTTCTTT	.	TRBJ1-1	TRBV20-1	.
CASSSLREGGIVYEQYF	TGTGCCAGCAGCTCCCTGCGAGAAGGCGGGATAGTTTACGAGCAGTACTTC	.	TRBJ2-7	TRBV11-2	.